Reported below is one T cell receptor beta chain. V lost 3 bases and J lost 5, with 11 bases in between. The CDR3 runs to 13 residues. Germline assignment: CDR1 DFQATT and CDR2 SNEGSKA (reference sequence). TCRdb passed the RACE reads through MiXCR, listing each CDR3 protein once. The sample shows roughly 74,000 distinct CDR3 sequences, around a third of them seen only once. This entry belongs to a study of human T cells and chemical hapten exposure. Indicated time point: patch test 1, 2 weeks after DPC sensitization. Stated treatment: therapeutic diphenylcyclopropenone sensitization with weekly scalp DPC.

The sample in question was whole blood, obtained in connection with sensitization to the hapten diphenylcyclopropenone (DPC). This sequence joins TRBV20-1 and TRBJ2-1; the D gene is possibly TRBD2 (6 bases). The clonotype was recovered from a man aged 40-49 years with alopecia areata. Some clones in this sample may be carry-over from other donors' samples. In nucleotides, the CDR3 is TGCAGTGCTAGCGCTAGCGTCCACAATGAGCAGTTCTTC. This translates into CSASASVHNEQFF.